This passage covers 27 T cell receptor beta chains from one sample sequenced in a study of T cell repertoires in cytomegalovirus infection. Each CDR3 protein is one row after TCRdb ran MiXCR on the reads. The table includes hundreds of thousands of distinct CDR3 sequences, approximately 7% detected once. The sample consisted of PBMCs. The receptor set was obtained from a human donor in good health (CMV status not recorded). Some clones in this sample may be carry-over from other donors' samples.

Many counts were recorded for this clonotype. The V call is TRBV14, the J call TRBJ2-2; tentative D call: TRBD2 (5 bases). Trimming shortened V by 1 base and J by 6 bases, and 9 bases separated the two germline ends. Looked up from germline, CDR1 is SGHDN and CDR2 is FVKESK. CDR3 length: 14 amino acids. This chain's CDR3 is CASSQAGLAGELFF. CDR3 coding DNA: TGTGCCAGCAGCCAAGCGGGATTGGCCGGGGAGCTGTTTTTT.

This clonotype showed up just a few times. Its ends do not fully match the called genes, so a read error is possible. V and J are TRBV5-1 and TRBJ1-2; 9 bases align to TRBD1. CDR1 is SGHRS and CDR2 is YFSETQ in the germline V gene. This CDR3 contains 14 residues. This CDR3 is CASTLTGGWDGYTF. The CDR3 nucleotides read TGCGCCAGCACCTTGACAGGGGGTTGGGATGGCTACACCTTC.

This rearrangement joins TRBV7-9 to TRBJ2-7, with TRBD2 matching over 8 bases. The CDR3 has 15 amino acids. CDR1 is SEHNR, CDR2 FQNEAQ, per germline (reference sequence). Germline trimming cut 5 bases from V and 3 bases from J; bases unmatched to any gene: 9. CDR3 residues: CASSGPGGGNYEQYF. DNA for the CDR3: TGTGCCAGCAGCGGTCCCGGCGGGGGGAACTACGAGCAGTACTTC.

This clonotype was seen at least ten times. The chain employs TRBV11-3 and TRBJ2-3, with no clear D. Looked up from germline, CDR1 is SGHNT and CDR2 is YENEEA. The V end lost 1 base, the J end lost 0 bases, and 11 bases lay between the germline ends. The CDR3 loop spans 16 amino acids. The CDR3 region is CASSLGLTPSTDTQYF. The CDR3 DNA sequence: TGTGCCAGCAGCTTAGGCCTGACACCTAGCACAGATACGCAGTATTTT.

This clonotype was counted at least ten times. CDR3 nucleotide sequence: TGTGCCATCAGTGAGTCGGTAAGGGGGCTTTCCACCGGGGAGCTGTTTTTT. Protein product: CAISESVRGLSTGELFF. The chain recombines TRBV10-3 with TRBJ2-2; 7 positions match TRBD1. CDR3 length equals 17 residues. Germline trimming cut 0 bases from V and 4 bases from J; bases unmatched to any gene: 8. Germline CDR1 reads ENHRY; CDR2 reads SYGVKD.

This clonotype was seen more than once but under ten times. The chain combines TRBV19 with TRBJ1-5, with 8 bases matching TRBD1. The CDR3 covers 15 residues. Germline values: CDR1 LNHDA, CDR2 SQIVND (reference sequence). J lost 2 bases, V lost 6 bases, and 6 bases had no gene match. The CDR3 is CASRSPGQGNQPQHF. In DNA, the CDR3 is TGTGCCAGTAGATCCCCGGGACAGGGCAATCAGCCCCAGCATTTT.

This clonotype was seen repeatedly, ten times or more. The rearrangement links TRBV14 to TRBJ2-1, with 9 bases fitting TRBD1. Germline V CDR1 and CDR2: SGHDN, FVKESK. V dropped 1 base and J dropped 7; count of bases not matched to a gene: 11. CDR3 length equals 17 residues. The CDR3: CASSQGSGTGSRNEQFF. DNA of the CDR3: TGTGCCAGCAGCCAAGGGAGCGGGACAGGGAGCCGGAATGAGCAGTTCTTC.

This clonotype was counted at least ten times. The chain has TRBV6-1 and TRBJ1-2, with TRBD1 identical over 11 bases. Germline V gene lookup returns CDR1 MNHNS and CDR2 SASEGT. The CDR3 is made up of 15 amino acids. The V segment lost 6 bases and the J segment 7 bases; nucleotides outside the gene matches: 10. CDR3 coding DNA: TGTGCCAGCAGCCCACCGGACAGGGGGCTTCTTGGCTACACCTTC. It translates to CASSPPDRGLLGYTF.

This clonotype was counted many times. The J gene is TRBJ2-5, the V gene TRBV20-1, with TRBD2 matching over 8 bases. Germline lookup yields CDR1 DFQATT and CDR2 SNEGSKA (reference sequence). The junction had 6 bases not matched to a gene; V was cut back by 2 bases and J by 1 base. The CDR3 consists of 15 residues. The CDR3 reads CSARFSGAIQETQYF. CDR3 DNA: TGCAGTGCTAGATTTAGCGGGGCGATCCAAGAGACCCAGTACTTC.

This clonotype was counted ten times or more. This chain's CDR3 is CASSYLTEAFF. The CDR3 region has the DNA TGTGCCAGCAGTTACTTAACTGAAGCTTTCTTT. The chain joins TRBV6-6 to TRBJ1-1; D is uncertain. V lost 1 base to trimming and J lost 5 bases, with 2 bases between them. CDR1 MNHNY and CDR2 SVGAGI come from the germline V gene (reference sequence). This CDR3 comprises 11 residues.

This clonotype was counted at least ten times. The chain employs TRBV7-6 and TRBJ1-4; the match to TRBD1 covers 10 bases. In germline, CDR1 is SGHVS, CDR2 FNYEAQ. The CDR3 spans 21 residues. Trimming took 5 bases from V and 0 from J; bases not matched to a gene: 18. The CDR3: CASSPTFSRDRGLPTNEKLFF. CDR3 DNA: TGTGCCAGCAGCCCAACTTTTAGCCGGGACAGGGGACTTCCAACTAATGAAAAACTGTTTTTT.

This clonotype was recorded many times. The chain combines TRBV7-9 with TRBJ1-2, with 7 nucleotides matching TRBD1. Germline CDR1 is SEHNR and CDR2 is FQNEAQ (reference sequence). Trimming cost V 7 bases and J 2 bases; bases outside gene matches: 4. The CDR3 length is 13 residues. CDR3 nucleotides: TGTGCCAGCACCCAGGGGGGGAACTATGGCTACACCTTC. This sequence encodes CASTQGGNYGYTF.

This clonotype was observed at least ten times. The chain carries TRBV28 and TRBJ1-2, with D possibly being TRBD1 (6 bases). Germline lookup yields CDR1 MDHEN and CDR2 SYDVKM. This CDR3 contains 15 residues. V was trimmed by 1 base and J by 5 bases, leaving 14 bases between them. Here the CDR3 DNA reads TGTGCCAGCAGTTTATTGCGGGGGGCGCAGTATGGCTACACCTTC. This encodes CASSLLRGAQYGYTF.

This clonotype was counted at least ten times. The CDR3: CASIFGGTVNTGELFF. In DNA form, the CDR3 reads TGTGCCAGCATCTTTGGAGGGACAGTGAACACCGGGGAGCTGTTTTTT. The chain carries TRBV6-2 or TRBV6-3 and TRBJ2-2; D might be TRBD1 (7 bases). Trimming removed 7 bases from V and 1 base from J, with 16 bases in between. CDR3 size: 16 residues. Germline CDR1 is MNHEY and CDR2 is SVGEGT.

This clonotype was seen repeatedly, ten times or more. The chain has TRBV15 and TRBJ2-5, with 9 bases that match TRBD2. This CDR3 is 17 amino acids long. J lost 1 base, V lost 0 bases, and 6 bases had no gene match. The germline gives CDR1 LNHNV, CDR2 YYDKDF (reference sequence). The CDR3: CATSRDASGAIQETQYF. The CDR3 DNA sequence: TGTGCCACCAGCAGAGATGCTAGCGGGGCTATCCAAGAGACCCAGTACTTC.

The rearrangement uses TRBV20-1 and TRBJ2-5, with 16 positions matching TRBD2. This CDR3 spans 18 amino acids. Germline loops: CDR1 DFQATT, CDR2 SNEGSKA (reference sequence). Trimming took 5 bases from V and 5 from J; bases not matched to a gene: 14. The CDR3 region is CSAAKSGTSGGAYETQYF. The CDR3 DNA follows: TGCAGTGCTGCAAAAAGCGGGACTAGCGGGGGGGCTTATGAGACCCAGTACTTC.

Many counts were recorded for this clonotype. The rearrangement uses TRBV29-1 and TRBJ1-2; D ambiguous. Germline V gene data show CDR1 as SQVTM and CDR2 as ANQGSEA. This CDR3 comprises 14 residues. Trimming took 4 bases from V and 3 from J, leaving 15 bases between them. CDR3 bases: TGCAGCGTTGGGACCTCACACGGGGACTATGGCTACACCTTC. Translated: CSVGTSHGDYGYTF.

In its sample, this clonotype was seen many times. This chain joins TRBV7-2 and TRBJ1-6; D ambiguous. Trimming removed 3 bases at V and 6 bases at J, with 15 bases between. Per germline, CDR1 SGHTA and CDR2 FQGNSA. CDR3 length: 16 residues. CDR3 DNA: TGTGCCAGCAGCTTTCCCCGGGCGCTCGGTAATTCACCCCTCCACTTT. Translated, it gives CASSFPRALGNSPLHF. Using reference TRBV7-2 and TRBJ1-6 for the parts outside the CDR3, the full variable domain is GAGVSQSPSNKVTEKGKDVELRCDPISGHTALYWYRQSLGQGLEFLIYFQGNSAPDKSGLPSDRFSAERTGGSVSTLTIQRTQQEDSAVYLCASSFPRALGNSPLHFGNGTRLTVT.

This clonotype was picked up many times. V and J are TRBV20-1 and TRBJ2-7, with 8 bases aligning to TRBD1. V was clipped by 4 bases and J by 3 bases; unmatched bases: 8. This CDR3 comprises 14 residues. Germline V gene lookup returns CDR1 DFQATT and CDR2 SNEGSKA (reference sequence). DNA for the CDR3: TGCAGTGCTAACCCGGGACAGGCGGACTACGAGCAGTACTTC. Protein sequence: CSANPGQADYEQYF.

The sample holds many counts of this clonotype. The V and J genes are TRBV20-1 and TRBJ1-4, with TRBD1 matching over 10 bases. The CDR3 runs to 15 residues. The trim removed 6 bases at V and 7 bases at J, leaving 11 bases unmatched. Per the germline V gene, CDR1 is DFQATT and CDR2 is SNEGSKA (reference sequence). CDR3 amino acids: CSAQEMGQGSEKLFF. Here the CDR3 DNA reads TGCAGTGCCCAGGAAATGGGACAGGGGAGTGAAAAACTGTTTTTT.

V and J are TRBV20-1 and TRBJ2-5; TRBD2 aligns across 11 bases. V dropped 7 bases and J dropped 3; count of bases not matched to a gene: 7. This CDR3 has 14 amino acids. Germline-derived CDR1 and CDR2 are DFQATT and SNEGSKA (reference sequence). This CDR3 is CSVQLAGVKETQYF. CDR3 nucleotides: TGCAGTGTCCAACTAGCGGGGGTGAAAGAGACCCAGTACTTC.

This clonotype was detected ten times or more. The V gene is TRBV6-1, the J gene TRBJ2-1; D is perhaps TRBD2 (5 bases). V was trimmed by 6 bases and J by 4 bases, leaving 7 bases between them. CDR3 length: 12 amino acids. Germline CDR1 MNHNS, CDR2 SASEGT. The CDR3: CASRLGYNEQFF. The CDR3 DNA follows: TGTGCCAGCAGACTAGGATACAATGAGCAGTTCTTC.

This clonotype appeared many times. The chain couples TRBV7-3 to TRBJ2-6; TRBD1 aligns across 7 bases. The CDR3 sequence is 18 residues long. J was trimmed by 0 bases and V by 8 bases; bases with no gene match: 13. Germline lookup yields CDR1 SGHTA and CDR2 FQGTGA. CDR3 sequence reads: CASRHSGTVSSGANVLTF. The CDR3 DNA reads TGTGCCAGCCGTCATTCCGGGACAGTAAGCTCTGGGGCCAACGTCCTGACTTTC.

This clonotype was recorded at least ten times. The V gene is TRBV7-2, the J gene TRBJ2-3, with D uncertain. Trimming cost V 5 bases and J 5 bases, with 17 bases left between them. Germline lookup yields CDR1 SGHTA and CDR2 FQGNSA. The CDR3 is made up of 15 amino acids. The CDR3 DNA reads as TGTGCCAGCAGCCCTCGGACGGTTTCCGTAGATACGCAGTATTTT. As protein: CASSPRTVSVDTQYF.

In its sample, this clonotype was seen many times. The V and J genes are TRBV30 and TRBJ1-3; 7 bases map to TRBD1. CDR1 GTSNPN and CDR2 SVGIG come from the germline V gene (reference sequence). The CDR3 is 16 residues long. The ends lost 3 bases at V and 2 bases at J; junction bases unmatched: 10. CDR3 DNA sequence: TGTGCCTGGAGAACCGACAGGGCAAGTACTGGAAACACCATATATTTT. It translates to CAWRTDRASTGNTIYF.

This clonotype came up many times. This chain links TRBV23-1 with TRBJ2-1, with 7 nucleotides matching TRBD1. TRBV23-1 is an open reading frame whose function is uncertain. Trimming cost V 0 bases and J 4 bases; bases outside gene matches: 6. The CDR3 is 16 residues long. The CDR3, as DNA: TGCGCCAGCAGTCAATCGGGACAGCCTTTGTACAATGAGCAGTTCTTC. Translation: CASSQSGQPLYNEQFF.

The sample holds many counts of this clonotype. V is TRBV28 and J is TRBJ1-5; D is possibly TRBD1 (6 bases). The CDR3 runs to 13 residues. From germline, CDR1 is MDHEN and CDR2 SYDVKM. V was trimmed by 3 bases and J by 7 bases, leaving 10 bases between them. CDR3 region: CASSFGGSQPQHF. The CDR3 DNA reads as TGTGCCAGCAGTTTTGGGGGCTCACAGCCCCAGCATTTT.